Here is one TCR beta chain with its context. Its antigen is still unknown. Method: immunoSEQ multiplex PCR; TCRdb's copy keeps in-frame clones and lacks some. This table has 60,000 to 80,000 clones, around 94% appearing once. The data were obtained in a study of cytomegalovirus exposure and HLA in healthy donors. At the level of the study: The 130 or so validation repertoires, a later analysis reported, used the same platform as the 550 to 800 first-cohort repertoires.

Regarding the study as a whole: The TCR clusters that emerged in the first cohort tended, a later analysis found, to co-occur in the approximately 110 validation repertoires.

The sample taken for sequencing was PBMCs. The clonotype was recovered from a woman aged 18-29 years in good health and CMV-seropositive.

DNA of the CDR3: TGTGCCAGCAGTGGGCAGGAAGGTTTTGGCGAAAAACTGTTTTTT. As protein: CASSGQEGFGEKLFF. The rearrangement uses TRBV6-1 and TRBJ1-4; D not certain. Deletions cut 4 bases from V and 8 bases from J, with 17 bases between. This CDR3 is 15 amino acids long. CDR1 and CDR2 (germline): MNHNS, SASEGT.